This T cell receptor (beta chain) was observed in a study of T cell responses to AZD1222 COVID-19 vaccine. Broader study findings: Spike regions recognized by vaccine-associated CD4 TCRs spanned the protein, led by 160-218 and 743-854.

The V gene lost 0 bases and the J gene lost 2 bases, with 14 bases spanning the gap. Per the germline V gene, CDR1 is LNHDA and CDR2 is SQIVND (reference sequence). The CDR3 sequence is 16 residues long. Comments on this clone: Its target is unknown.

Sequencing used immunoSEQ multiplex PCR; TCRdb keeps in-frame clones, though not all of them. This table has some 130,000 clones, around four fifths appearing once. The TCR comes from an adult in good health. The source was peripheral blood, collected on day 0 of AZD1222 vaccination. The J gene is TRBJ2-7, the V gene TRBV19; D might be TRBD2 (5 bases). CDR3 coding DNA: TGTGCCAGTAGTATAGATATCCGGGGTAACCCCTACGAGCAGTACTTC. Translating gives CASSIDIRGNPYEQYF.